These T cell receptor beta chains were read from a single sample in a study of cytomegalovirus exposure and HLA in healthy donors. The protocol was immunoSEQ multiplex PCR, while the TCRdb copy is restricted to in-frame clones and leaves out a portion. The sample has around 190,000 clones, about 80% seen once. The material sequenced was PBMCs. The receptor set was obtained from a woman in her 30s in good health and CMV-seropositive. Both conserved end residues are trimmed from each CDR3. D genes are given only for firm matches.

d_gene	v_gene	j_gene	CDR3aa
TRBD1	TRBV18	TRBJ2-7	ASSDRGPYEQY
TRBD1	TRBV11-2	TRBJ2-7	ASRWDSLGREQY
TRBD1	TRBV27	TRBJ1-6	ASRDHLDRAFSPLH
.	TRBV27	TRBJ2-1	ASSKAGASYNEQF
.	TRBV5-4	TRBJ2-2	ASSLRQSGELF
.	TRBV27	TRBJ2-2	ASRPRGRGNTGELF
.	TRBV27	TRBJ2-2	ASSYRGGTGELF
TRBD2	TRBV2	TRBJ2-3	ASSELELAGGVSTDTQY
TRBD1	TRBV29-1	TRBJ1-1	SVQGGTEAF
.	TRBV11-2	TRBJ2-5	ASSLAGWQETQY
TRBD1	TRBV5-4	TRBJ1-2	ASSRPGTGGGSYGYT
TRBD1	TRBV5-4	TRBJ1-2	ASSQGTDFYGYT
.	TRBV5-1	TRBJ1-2	ASSSAEILGYGYT
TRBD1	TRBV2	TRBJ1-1	ASSLLRSDREAF
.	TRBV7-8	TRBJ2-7	ASSPSGGPYEQY
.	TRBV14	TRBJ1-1	ASSQVRGSGTEAF
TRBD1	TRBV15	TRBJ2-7	ATSAPNHRGGFVQY
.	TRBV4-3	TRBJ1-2	ASSQVRGGEVYGYT
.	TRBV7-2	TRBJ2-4	ASSLTGLNIQY
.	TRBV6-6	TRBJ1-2	ASSYSRRSAGYGYT
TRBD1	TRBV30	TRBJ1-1	AYTGATVTEAF
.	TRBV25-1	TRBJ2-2	ASSELTNTGELF
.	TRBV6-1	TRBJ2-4	ASMERAKNIQY
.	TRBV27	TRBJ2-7	ASSFPTTSQEQY
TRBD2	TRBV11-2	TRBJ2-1	ASSLAGTSGGIEQF
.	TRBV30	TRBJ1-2	AWTLFGVPSYGYT
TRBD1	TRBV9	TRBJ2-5	ASARDGQAAETQY
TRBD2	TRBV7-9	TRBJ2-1	ASSSGAYNEQF
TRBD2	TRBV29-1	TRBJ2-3	SADPGGRSDTQY
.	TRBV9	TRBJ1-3	ASSARVSGNTIY
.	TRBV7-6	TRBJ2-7	ASSLFGEQY
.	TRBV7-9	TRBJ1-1	ASSFRLDTEAF
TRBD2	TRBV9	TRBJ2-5	ASSVYQREGETQY
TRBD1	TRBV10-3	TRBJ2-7	AIRTGTYEQY
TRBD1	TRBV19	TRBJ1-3	ASSRQGKTGNTIY
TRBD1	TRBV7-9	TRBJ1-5	ASSRGTANNQLQH
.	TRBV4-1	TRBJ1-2	ASSQRTVNYGYT
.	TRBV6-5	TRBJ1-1	ASGRAGSAEAF
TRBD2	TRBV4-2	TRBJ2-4	ASREGASGGADIQY
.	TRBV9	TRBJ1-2	ASSVRSGDNYGYT
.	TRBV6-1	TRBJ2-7	ASSEWGEAYYEQY
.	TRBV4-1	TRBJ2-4	ASSQFSGLQNIQY
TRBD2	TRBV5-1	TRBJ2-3	ASSFAHSGGFAQDTQY
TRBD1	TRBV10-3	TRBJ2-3	AISERDSSASDTQY
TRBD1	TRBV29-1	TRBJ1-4	SVNRGGKLF
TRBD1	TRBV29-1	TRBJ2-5	SGYRGTETQY
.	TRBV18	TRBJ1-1	ASSPAQGAEAF
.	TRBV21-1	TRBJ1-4	ASSKLGQGKYGEKLF
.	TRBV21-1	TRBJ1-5	ASSKKERVRDQPQH
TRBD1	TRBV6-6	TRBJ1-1	ASSLQGASTEAF
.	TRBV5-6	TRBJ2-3	ASSLGAGGQRDTQY
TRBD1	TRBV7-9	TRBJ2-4	ASSSGQGRTEAKNIQY
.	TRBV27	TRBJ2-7	ASSQGSYEQY
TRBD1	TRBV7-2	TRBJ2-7	ASSSGGSYEQY
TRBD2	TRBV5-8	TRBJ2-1	ASSSGTSGSSEQF